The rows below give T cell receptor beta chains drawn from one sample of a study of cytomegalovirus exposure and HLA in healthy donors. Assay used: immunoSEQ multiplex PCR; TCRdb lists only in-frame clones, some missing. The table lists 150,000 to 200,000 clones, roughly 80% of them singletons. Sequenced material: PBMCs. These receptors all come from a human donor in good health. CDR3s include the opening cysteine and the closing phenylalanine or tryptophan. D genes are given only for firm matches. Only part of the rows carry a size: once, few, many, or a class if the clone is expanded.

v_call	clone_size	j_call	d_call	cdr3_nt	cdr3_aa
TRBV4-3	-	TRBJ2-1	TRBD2	TGCGCCAGCAGCCAAGATCGGAGGACTAGCGACAATGAGCAGTTCTTC	CASSQDRRTSDNEQFF
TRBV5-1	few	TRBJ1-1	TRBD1	TGCGCCAGCAGCTTACAGGGGCCCAAAAGTGACACTGAAGCTTTCTTT	CASSLQGPKSDTEAFF
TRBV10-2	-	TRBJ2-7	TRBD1	TGCGCCAGCTGGGGACAGGGTGAGAACTACGAGCAGTACTTC	CASWGQGENYEQYF
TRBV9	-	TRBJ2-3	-	TGTGCCAGCAGCGTAAACCCCATCGGGGGGCGTAGCACAGATACGCAGTATTTT	CASSVNPIGGRSTDTQYF
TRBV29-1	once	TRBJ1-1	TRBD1	TGCAGCGTTGATGGGACAGGGGGGGAAACTGAAGCTTTCTTT	CSVDGTGGETEAFF
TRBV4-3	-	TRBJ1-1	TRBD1	TGCGCCAGCAGCCAAGGACAGGGGAATTTAGCTGAAGCTTTCTTT	CASSQGQGNLAEAFF
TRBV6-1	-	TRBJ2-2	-	TGTGCCAGCATGCCAGACCCGGGATCGGCCGGGGAGCTGTTTTTT	CASMPDPGSAGELFF
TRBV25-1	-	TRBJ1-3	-	TGTGCCAGCACTCGGGGGGGCGGAAACACCATATATTTT	CASTRGGGNTIYF
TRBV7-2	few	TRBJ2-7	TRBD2	TGTGCCAGCAGCTTCTCGGGGGGTCCCTACGAGCAGTACTTC	CASSFSGGPYEQYF
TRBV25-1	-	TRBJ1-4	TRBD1	TGTGCCAGCCGGCTCGGGACAGGGGTCGAAAAACTGTTTTTT	CASRLGTGVEKLFF
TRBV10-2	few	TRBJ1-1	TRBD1	TGCGCCAGCAGAATGGACAGGGGGACTGAAGCTTTCTTT	CASRMDRGTEAFF
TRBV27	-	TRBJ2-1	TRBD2	TGTGCCAGCAGTTCACAGCGGGGGGGCTTCAATGAGCAGTTCTTC	CASSSQRGGFNEQFF
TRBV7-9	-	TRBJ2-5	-	TGTGCCAGCAGACTAAGGGGTTGGGAGACCCAGTACTTC	CASRLRGWETQYF
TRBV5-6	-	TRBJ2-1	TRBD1	TGTGCCAGCAGCTTGGAGACAGGGGTTCATGAGCAGTTCTTC	CASSLETGVHEQFF
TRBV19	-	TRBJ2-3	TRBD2	TGCGGCAGTAGTATCGTAGCGGGGAGCACAGATACGCAGTATTTT	CGSSIVAGSTDTQYF
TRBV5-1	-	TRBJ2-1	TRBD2	TGCGCCAGCAGCTTCCGGACTAGCGGGGGGGGAAACAATGTTGAGCAGTTCTTC	CASSFRTSGGGNNVEQFF
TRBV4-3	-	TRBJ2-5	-	TGCGCCAGCAGCCCCAGGGCCCTAGGTGGAGAGACCCAGTACTTC	CASSPRALGGETQYF
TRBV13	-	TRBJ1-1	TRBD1	TGTGCCAGCAGCGCTTGGGGACAGGGCCTAAGTAACACTGAAGCTTTCTTT	CASSAWGQGLSNTEAFF
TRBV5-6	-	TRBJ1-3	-	TGTGCCAGCAGCCCTCAGGGGACCTCTGGAAACACCATATATTTT	CASSPQGTSGNTIYF
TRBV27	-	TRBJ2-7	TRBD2	TGTGCCAGCAGCGGGACTAGCCATCGCGAGCAGTACTTC	CASSGTSHREQYF
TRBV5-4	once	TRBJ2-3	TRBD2	TGTGCCAGCAGCCCCCCGGCTAGCGGGGGGTGGTCAGATACGCAGTATTTT	CASSPPASGGWSDTQYF
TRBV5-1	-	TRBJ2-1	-	TGCGCCAGCAGCTCGGGGGTGGGTGGGAGCAATGAGCAGTTCTTC	CASSSGVGGSNEQFF
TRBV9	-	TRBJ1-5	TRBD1	TGTGCCAGCAGCGCGACAGGGGACCAGCCCCAGCATTTT	CASSATGDQPQHF
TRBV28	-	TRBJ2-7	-	TGTGCCAGCAGTCTCCTCGACAGACCCTCCTACGAGCAGTACTTC	CASSLLDRPSYEQYF
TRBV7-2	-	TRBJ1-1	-	TGTGCCAGCAGCAGACAGCAAGTGAACACTGAAGCTTTCTTT	CASSRQQVNTEAFF
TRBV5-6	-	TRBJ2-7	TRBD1	TGTGCCAGCAGCTCCGACAGGGTCAACGAGCAGTACTTC	CASSSDRVNEQYF
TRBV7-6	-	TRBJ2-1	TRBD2	TGTGCCAGCAGCTTAGTGAGTAGCGGGGGGTCCGCCTCCTACAATGAGCAGTTCTTC	CASSLVSSGGSASYNEQFF
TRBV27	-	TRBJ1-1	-	TGTGCCAACTCGTTCGAAGCTTTCTTT	CANSFEAFF
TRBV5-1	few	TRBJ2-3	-	TGCGCCAGCAGCTTGGACGGGGGTCGCGGAGATACGCAGTATTTT	CASSLDGGRGDTQYF
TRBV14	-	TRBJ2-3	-	TGTGCCAGCAGCCAAGTGCAGGCCGCAGATACGCAGTATTTT	CASSQVQAADTQYF
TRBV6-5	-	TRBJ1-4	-	TGTGCCAGCAGTTACCGGGCGGCCGGGGGGAGTGAAAAACTGTTTTTT	CASSYRAAGGSEKLFF
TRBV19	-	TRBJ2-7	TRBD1	TGTGCCAGTAGTACCTATGGTGCAGGACAGGGGAACGAGCAGTACTTC	CASSTYGAGQGNEQYF